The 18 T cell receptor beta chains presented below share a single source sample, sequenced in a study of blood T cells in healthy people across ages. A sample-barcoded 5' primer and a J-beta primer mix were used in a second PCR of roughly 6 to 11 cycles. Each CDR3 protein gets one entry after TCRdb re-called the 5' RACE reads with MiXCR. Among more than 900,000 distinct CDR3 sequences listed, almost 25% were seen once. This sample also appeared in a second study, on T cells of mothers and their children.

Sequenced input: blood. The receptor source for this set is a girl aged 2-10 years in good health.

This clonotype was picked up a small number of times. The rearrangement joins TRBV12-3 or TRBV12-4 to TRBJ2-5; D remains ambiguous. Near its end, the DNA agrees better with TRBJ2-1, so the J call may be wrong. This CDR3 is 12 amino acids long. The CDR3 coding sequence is TGTGCCAGCAGTACCCCCCCGGCGGAGCAGTTCTTC. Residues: CASSTPPAEQFF.

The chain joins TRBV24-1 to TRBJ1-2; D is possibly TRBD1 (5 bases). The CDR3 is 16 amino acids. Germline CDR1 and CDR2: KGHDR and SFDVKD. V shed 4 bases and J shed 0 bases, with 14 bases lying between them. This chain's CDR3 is CATSDATDPANYGYTF. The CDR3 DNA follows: TGTGCCACCAGTGACGCGACAGACCCAGCTAACTATGGCTACACCTTC.

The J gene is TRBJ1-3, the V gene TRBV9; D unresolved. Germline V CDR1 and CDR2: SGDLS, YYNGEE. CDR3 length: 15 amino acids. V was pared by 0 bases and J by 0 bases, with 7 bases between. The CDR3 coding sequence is TGTGCCAGCAGCGTAGTGTCCGACTCTGGAAACACCATATATTTT. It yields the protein CASSVVSDSGNTIYF. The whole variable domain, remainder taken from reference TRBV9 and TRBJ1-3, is DSGVTQTPKHLITATGQRVTLRCSPRSGDLSVYWYQQSLDQGLQFLIQYYNGEERAKGNILERFSAQQFPDLHSELNLSSLELGDSALYFCASSVVSDSGNTIYFGEGSWLTVV.

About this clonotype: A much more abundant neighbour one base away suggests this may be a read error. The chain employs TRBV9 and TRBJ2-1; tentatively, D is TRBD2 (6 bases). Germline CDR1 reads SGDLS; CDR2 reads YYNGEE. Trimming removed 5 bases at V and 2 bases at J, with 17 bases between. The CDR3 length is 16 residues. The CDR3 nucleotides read TGTGCCAGCAGTGATTCGACTGGCGGGACCTACAATGAGCAGTTCTTC. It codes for CASSDSTGGTYNEQFF.

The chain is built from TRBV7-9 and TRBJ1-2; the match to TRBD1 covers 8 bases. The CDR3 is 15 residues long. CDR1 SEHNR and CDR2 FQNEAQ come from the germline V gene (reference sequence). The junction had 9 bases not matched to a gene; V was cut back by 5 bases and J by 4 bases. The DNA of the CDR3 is TGTGCCAGCAGCGACCCGACAGGGGAAACCTATGGCTACACCTTC. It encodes CASSDPTGETYGYTF.

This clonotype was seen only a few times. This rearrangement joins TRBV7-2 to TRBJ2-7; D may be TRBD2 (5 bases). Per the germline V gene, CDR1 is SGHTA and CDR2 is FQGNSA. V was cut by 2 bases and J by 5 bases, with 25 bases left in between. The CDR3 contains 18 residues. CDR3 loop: CASSLSLMEDELGDEQYF. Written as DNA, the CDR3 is TGTGCCAGCAGCTTATCTCTAATGGAGGACGAACTCGGGGACGAGCAGTACTTC.

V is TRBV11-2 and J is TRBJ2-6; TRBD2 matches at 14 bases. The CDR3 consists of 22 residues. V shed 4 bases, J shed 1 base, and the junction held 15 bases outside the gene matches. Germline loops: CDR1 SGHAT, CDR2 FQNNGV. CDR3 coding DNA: TGTGCCAGCAGCTCGACAGGGGCTCTAGGACTAGCGGGAGGATCTGGGGCCAACGTCCTGACTTTC. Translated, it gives CASSSTGALGLAGGSGANVLTF.

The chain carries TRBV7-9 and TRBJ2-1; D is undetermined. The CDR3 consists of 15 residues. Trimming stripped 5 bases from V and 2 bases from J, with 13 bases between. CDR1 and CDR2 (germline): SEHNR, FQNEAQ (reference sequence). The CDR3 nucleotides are TGTGCCAGCAGCGACCTCTCACTCGCCTACAATGAGCAGTTCTTC. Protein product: CASSDLSLAYNEQFF.

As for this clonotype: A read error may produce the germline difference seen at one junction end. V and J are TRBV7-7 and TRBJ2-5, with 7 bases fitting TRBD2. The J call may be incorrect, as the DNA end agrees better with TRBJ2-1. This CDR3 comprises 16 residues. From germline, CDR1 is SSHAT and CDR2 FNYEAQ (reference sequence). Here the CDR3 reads CASSLSGAGFRSEQFF. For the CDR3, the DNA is TGTGCTAGCAGCTTAAGTGGAGCGGGATTTCGGAGTGAGCAGTTCTTC.

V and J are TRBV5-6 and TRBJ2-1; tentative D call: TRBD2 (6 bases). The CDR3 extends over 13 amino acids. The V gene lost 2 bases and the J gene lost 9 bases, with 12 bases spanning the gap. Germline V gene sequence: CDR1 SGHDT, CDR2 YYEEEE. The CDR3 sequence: CASSFMEGLEQFF. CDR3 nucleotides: TGTGCCAGCAGCTTTATGGAGGGACTTGAGCAGTTCTTC.

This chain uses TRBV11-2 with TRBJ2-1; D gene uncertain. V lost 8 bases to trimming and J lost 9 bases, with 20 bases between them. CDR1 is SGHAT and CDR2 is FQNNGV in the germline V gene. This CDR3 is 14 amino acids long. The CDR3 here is CASAPSPTQSEQFF. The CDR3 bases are TGTGCCAGCGCTCCATCCCCCACACAATCTGAGCAGTTCTTC.

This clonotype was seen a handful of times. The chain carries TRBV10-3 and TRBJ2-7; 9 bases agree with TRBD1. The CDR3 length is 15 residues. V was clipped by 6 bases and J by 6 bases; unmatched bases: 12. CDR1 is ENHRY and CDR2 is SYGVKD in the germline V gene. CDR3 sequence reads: CAIRELTGGQGEQYF. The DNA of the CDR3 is TGTGCCATCAGGGAATTAACAGGGGGCCAGGGCGAGCAGTACTTC.

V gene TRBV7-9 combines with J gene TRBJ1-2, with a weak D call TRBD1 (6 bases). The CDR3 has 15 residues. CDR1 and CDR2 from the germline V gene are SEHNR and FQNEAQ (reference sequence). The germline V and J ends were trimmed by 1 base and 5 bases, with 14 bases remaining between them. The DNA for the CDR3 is TGTGCCAGCAGCTTAGACAGGGACGCGTGGTATGGCTACACCTTC. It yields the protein CASSLDRDAWYGYTF.

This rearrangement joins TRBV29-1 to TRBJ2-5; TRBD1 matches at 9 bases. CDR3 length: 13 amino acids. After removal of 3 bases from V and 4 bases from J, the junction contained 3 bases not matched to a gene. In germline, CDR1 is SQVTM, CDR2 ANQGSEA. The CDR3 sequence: CSVDRDRVETQYF. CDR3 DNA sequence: TGCAGCGTTGATCGGGACAGGGTAGAGACCCAGTACTTC.

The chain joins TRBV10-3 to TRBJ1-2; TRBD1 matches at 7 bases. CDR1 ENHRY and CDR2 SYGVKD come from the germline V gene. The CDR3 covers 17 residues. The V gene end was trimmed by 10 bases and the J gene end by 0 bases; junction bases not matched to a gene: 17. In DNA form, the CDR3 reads TGTGCCACCGAGGGGGGCCAGGGGGGAAAGGCTAACTATGGCTACACCTTC. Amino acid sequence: CATEGGQGGKANYGYTF.

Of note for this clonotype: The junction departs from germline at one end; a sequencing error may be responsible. The CDR3 loop reads CAGSLGGTNYGYTF. CDR3 nucleotide sequence: TGTGCCGGCAGTTTAGGGGGAACTAACTATGGCTACACCTTC. The chain employs TRBV12-3 or TRBV12-4 and TRBJ1-2; weak D call: TRBD1 (6 bases). CDR3 size: 14 residues.

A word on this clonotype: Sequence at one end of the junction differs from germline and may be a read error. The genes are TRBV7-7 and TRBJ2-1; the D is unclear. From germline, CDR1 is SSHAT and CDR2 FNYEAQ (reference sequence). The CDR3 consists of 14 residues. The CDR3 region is CASSLLRGINEQFF. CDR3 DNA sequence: TGTGCTAGCAGCTTACTGAGAGGAATCAATGAGCAGTTCTTC.

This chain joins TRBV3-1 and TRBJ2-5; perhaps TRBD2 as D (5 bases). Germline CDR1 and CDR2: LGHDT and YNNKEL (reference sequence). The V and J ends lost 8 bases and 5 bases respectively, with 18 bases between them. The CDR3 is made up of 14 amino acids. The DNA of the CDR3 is TGTGCCAGCTCCCCGGCAGTTCCGGGGGAGACCCAGTACTTC. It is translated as CASSPAVPGETQYF.